This TCR beta chain was identified in a study of blood T cells in healthy people across ages. Healthy Caucasian individuals from Russia aged roughly 6 to 90 were enrolled as donors. Study-wide results and limits: A greater number of naive CD4+ cells and higher diversity distinguished long-lived donors from aged donors.

The CDR3 is 14 residues long. V dropped 6 bases and J dropped 6 bases, with 18 bases sitting between them. The germline CDR1 and CDR2 sequences are MNHEY and SMNVEV (reference sequence). Worth noting for this clonotype: No antigen is known for it.

The authors ran a second PCR of about 7 to 12 cycles using a sample-barcoded 5' primer and a J-beta primer mix. MiXCR, applied by TCRdb to the 5' RACE reads, yields one record per CDR3 protein. Of roughly 680,000 distinct CDR3 sequences detected, 49% appear once; the ten largest clones hold 25% to 35%. The receptor's source is a woman aged 55 to 70 in good health. The V and J genes are TRBV27 and TRBJ2-7; possible D gene TRBD2, 6 bases. The sample comprised blood. The CDR3 loop reads CASRTGVGTREQYF. The DNA of the CDR3 is TGTGCCAGCAGAACGGGGGTGGGTACCCGCGAGCAGTACTTC.